The 21 T cell receptor beta chains below all came from one sample that was sequenced in a study of T cell changes during pregnancy in multiple sclerosis. The repertoire was sequenced with immunoSEQ multiplex PCR; TCRdb's copy has only in-frame clones and lacks some. The table shows about 120,000 clones, with about 93% occurring only once. This material consisted of peripheral blood, taken before pregnancy. The receptors originated from a female donor with multiple sclerosis, enrolled in a pregnancy study.

The rearrangement uses TRBV5-6 and TRBJ2-2, with 16 positions matching TRBD2. CDR1 is SGHDT, CDR2 YYEEEE, per germline. The CDR3 is 17 residues long. V dropped 2 bases and J dropped 6; count of bases not matched to a gene: 4. The CDR3 DNA sequence: TGTGCCAGCAGCTTCACCGGGACTAGCGGGGGGGCCGGGGAGCTGTTTTTT. Protein product: CASSFTGTSGGAGELFF.

As DNA, the CDR3 is TGTGCCAGTAGTGGGAGCGGGCGGGGCACAGATACGCAGTATTTT. The encoded protein is CASSGSGRGTDTQYF. The chain has TRBV19 and TRBJ2-3, with D possibly TRBD2 on 6 matching bases. Germline V CDR1 and CDR2: LNHDA, SQIVND (reference sequence). The ends were cut back, 5 bases at V and 1 base at J, with 13 bases in the middle. The CDR3 length is 15 residues.

This sequence joins TRBV19 and TRBJ1-2; TRBD1 agrees at 9 bases. V shed 4 bases and J 3 bases; nucleotides not matched to a gene: 6. The CDR3 loop spans 15 amino acids. The germline gives CDR1 LNHDA, CDR2 SQIVND (reference sequence). This chain's CDR3 is CASSREQGADYGYTF. The CDR3 nucleotides read TGTGCCAGTAGTAGGGAACAGGGGGCCGACTATGGCTACACCTTC.

This chain connects TRBV7-6 to TRBJ2-1; 7 bases map to TRBD2. CDR3 length: 16 amino acids. Trimming removed 5 bases from V and 3 bases from J; junction bases left unmatched: 10. Germline assignment: CDR1 SGHVS and CDR2 FNYEAQ. The CDR3 DNA reads TGTGCCAGCAGCCCAGACTCCGGGACTAACTACAATGAGCAGTTCTTC. As protein: CASSPDSGTNYNEQFF.

The V gene is TRBV10-2, the J gene TRBJ1-4, with D possibly matching TRBD1 (5 bases). The CDR3 totals 16 residues. Germline V gene lookup returns CDR1 WSHSY and CDR2 SAAADI. V was trimmed by 6 bases and J by 0 bases, leaving 14 bases between them. The CDR3, as DNA: TGCGCCAGCAGGGCAGGGATTACTGCAACTAATGAAAAACTGTTTTTT. Translated, it gives CASRAGITATNEKLFF.

Only a few counts were recorded for this clone. The V call is TRBV9, the J call TRBJ2-1; TRBD2 agrees at 10 bases. This CDR3 has 17 amino acids. Germline loops: CDR1 SGDLS, CDR2 YYNGEE. V shed 4 bases, J shed 2 bases, and the junction held 9 bases outside the gene matches. As DNA, the CDR3 is TGTGCCAGCAGCCCTACGGGAACTAGCGGGACCTACAATGAGCAGTTCTTC. Protein: CASSPTGTSGTYNEQFF. The full variable domain, its missing parts supplied by reference TRBV9 and TRBJ2-1, is DSGVTQTPKHLITATGQRVTLRCSPRSGDLSVYWYQQSLDQGLQFLIQYYNGEERAKGNILERFSAQQFPDLHSELNLSSLELGDSALYFCASSPTGTSGTYNEQFFGPGTRLTVL.

The genes are TRBV2 and TRBJ2-4, with TRBD2 identical over 10 bases. Germline V gene lookup returns CDR1 SNHLY and CDR2 FYNNEI. V lost 6 bases and J lost 0; bases outside the gene matches: 5. The CDR3 runs 16 residues. CDR3 nucleotides: TGTGCCAGCAGCAAACTAGCGGGGCAAGCCAAAAACATTCAGTACTTC. The encoded protein is CASSKLAGQAKNIQYF.

The J gene is TRBJ1-6, the V gene TRBV2, with TRBD1 matching over 8 bases. This CDR3 spans 18 amino acids. The trim removed 3 bases at V and 10 bases at J, leaving 17 bases unmatched. Germline CDR1 reads SNHLY; CDR2 reads FYNNEI. In DNA, the CDR3 is TGTGCCAGCAGTGAGGGTGGCGGCAGGGGGCTACTAGGCTCACCCCTCCACTTT. It is translated as CASSEGGGRGLLGSPLHF. Together with reference TRBV2 and TRBJ1-6, the CDR3 gives the full variable domain: EPEVTQTPSHQVTQMGQEVILRCVPISNHLYFYWYRQILGQKVEFLVSFYNNEISEKSEIFDDQFSVERPDGSNFTLKIRSTKLEDSAMYFCASSEGGGRGLLGSPLHFGNGTRLTVT.

The chain combines TRBV6-5 with TRBJ2-3, with D maybe TRBD2 (5 bases). The V and J ends lost 0 bases and 1 base respectively, with 11 bases between them. Germline CDR1 is MNHEY and CDR2 is SVGAGI. The CDR3 consists of 16 residues. Written as DNA, the CDR3 is TGTGCCAGCAGTTACTCTCCTCGGGGAGGCACAGATACGCAGTATTTT. The encoded protein is CASSYSPRGGTDTQYF.

The rearrangement uses TRBV25-1 and TRBJ1-1; 7 nucleotides align to TRBD1. From germline, CDR1 is MGHDK and CDR2 SYGVNS. This CDR3 contains 15 residues. V shed 6 bases, J shed 3 bases, and the junction held 10 bases outside the gene matches. In DNA form, the CDR3 reads TGTGCCAGCAGCCAGACAGGGCTTGGGTACACTGAAGCTTTCTTT. Its protein product is CASSQTGLGYTEAFF.

V usage is TRBV6-5 and J usage is TRBJ1-4; 8 bases are shared with TRBD1. With 0 bases clipped from V and 8 bases from J, the junction kept 5 bases outside the gene matches. Germline CDR1 and CDR2: MNHEY and SVGAGI. The CDR3 sequence is 15 residues long. The CDR3 sequence: CASSYSGTGEEKLFF. CDR3 in DNA: TGTGCCAGCAGTTACTCCGGGACAGGAGAGGAAAAACTGTTTTTT.

The genes are TRBV4-1 and TRBJ2-3, with TRBD2 matching over 7 bases. The CDR3 extends over 18 amino acids. The ends lost 1 base at V and 0 bases at J; junction bases unmatched: 10. Germline CDR1 is MGHRA and CDR2 is YSYEKL. The CDR3 loop is CASSQGVAGVISTDTQYF. The DNA of the CDR3 is TGCGCCAGCAGCCAAGGGGTAGCGGGCGTGATAAGCACAGATACGCAGTATTTT.

The chain uses TRBV7-3 and TRBJ2-2; maybe TRBD2 (6 bases). The CDR3 has 16 residues. V lost 1 base and J 0 bases, leaving 9 bases between the germline ends. Germline CDR1 and CDR2: SGHTA and FQGTGA. CDR3 nucleotide sequence: TGTGCCAGCAGCTTAAGCGGCGGGACGAACACCGGGGAGCTGTTTTTT. Encoded protein: CASSLSGGTNTGELFF.

The V gene is TRBV6-5, the J gene TRBJ2-2; a weak D match, TRBD1 (6 bases). The germline V gene encodes CDR1 MNHEY and CDR2 SVGAGI. The CDR3 totals 12 residues. Trimming removed 9 bases at V and 8 bases at J, with 13 bases between. CDR3 sequence: CARTGPPGELFF. The CDR3 DNA reads TGTGCCAGGACAGGACCTCCTGGGGAGCTGTTTTTT.

J is TRBJ1-3 and V is TRBV11-2; unclear D gene. V was pared by 3 bases and J by 0 bases, with 3 bases between. This CDR3 is built from 13 residues. The germline V gene has CDR1 SGHAT and CDR2 FQNNGV. This CDR3 is CASSFNSGNTIYF. In nucleotides, the CDR3 is TGTGCCAGCAGCTTCAACTCTGGAAACACCATATATTTT.

The chain links TRBV30 to TRBJ2-7; maybe TRBD1 (7 bases). The germline V and J ends were trimmed by 1 base and 3 bases, with 13 bases remaining between them. The CDR3 runs to 14 residues. Per the germline V gene, CDR1 is GTSNPN and CDR2 is SVGIG (reference sequence). DNA of the CDR3: TGTGCCTGGAGTGGGGGGAGGACAGGCTACGAGCAGTACTTC. It specifies CAWSGGRTGYEQYF. Based on the CDR3 plus reference TRBV30 and TRBJ2-7, the full variable domain is SQTIHQWPATLVQPVGSPLSLECTVEGTSNPNLYWYRQAAGRGLQLLFYSVGIGQISSEVPQNLSASRPQDRQFILSSKKLLLSDSGFYLCAWSGGRTGYEQYFGPGTRLTVT.

This chain uses TRBV18 with TRBJ2-2; no clear D gene. Germline values: CDR1 KGHSH, CDR2 LQKENI. This CDR3 is 11 amino acids long. Trimming pared 6 bases from V and 6 bases from J, leaving 5 bases between. CDR3 sequence: CASSLPGELFF. The DNA of the CDR3 is TGTGCCAGCTCCCTCCCCGGGGAGCTGTTTTTT.

This clone has a single count. The V call is TRBV27, the J call TRBJ2-1, with 9 bases matching TRBD2. Trimming took 4 bases from V and 1 from J; bases not matched to a gene: 5. The CDR3 is made up of 16 amino acids. Germline-derived CDR1 and CDR2 are MNHEY and SMNVEV (reference sequence). This CDR3 reads CASSSPAGGSYNEQFF. The CDR3 DNA reads as TGTGCCAGCAGTTCCCCAGCGGGGGGATCCTACAATGAGCAGTTCTTC.

This chain links TRBV28 with TRBJ1-5; perhaps TRBD1 as D (5 bases). V shed 2 bases and J shed 2 bases, with 10 bases lying between them. The length of the CDR3 is 15 residues. Germline V CDR1 and CDR2: MDHEN, SYDVKM. This CDR3 is CASSLGGMGNQPQHF. The CDR3, as DNA: TGTGCCAGCAGTTTAGGGGGGATGGGCAATCAGCCCCAGCATTTT.

V usage is TRBV7-9 and J usage is TRBJ1-2; no definite D call. Between the trimmed V and J ends, which lost 8 bases and 5 bases, there was a span of 18 bases. This CDR3 is 14 amino acids long. CDR1 and CDR2 from the germline V gene are SEHNR and FQNEAQ (reference sequence). CDR3 protein: CASLQSPGDYGYTF. CDR3 nucleotide sequence: TGTGCCAGCCTTCAGAGCCCTGGAGATTATGGCTACACCTTC.

This chain connects TRBV27 to TRBJ2-2; the match to TRBD2 covers 10 bases. This CDR3 is built from 17 residues. V was clipped by 0 bases and J by 5 bases; unmatched bases: 6. Germline values: CDR1 MNHEY, CDR2 SMNVEV (reference sequence). The CDR3 sequence is CASSLSSGGAGTGELFF. Written as DNA, the CDR3 is TGTGCCAGCAGTTTATCGAGCGGGGGGGCCGGTACCGGGGAGCTGTTTTTT.